These 5 T cell receptor beta chains came from one sample sequenced in a study of spatial heterogeneity in lung cancer. Time point of the sample: sample taken at primary tumor resection. From tumor, nontumor lung or frozen PBMC, whole RNA was taken unsorted for sequencing. Each CDR3 protein is one row after TCRdb ran MiXCR on the 5' RACE reads. The table includes tens of thousands of distinct CDR3 sequences, around 4.5% detected once. This specimen was PBMCs, taken at surgery. Every receptor here comes from a male donor with early-stage non-small cell lung cancer.

There are many counts of this clonotype. V usage is TRBV19 and J usage is TRBJ1-5, with TRBD1 identical over 8 bases. Germline assignment: CDR1 LNHDA and CDR2 SQIVND (reference sequence). Trimming removed 7 bases from V and 5 bases from J; junction bases left unmatched: 4. This CDR3 has 13 amino acids. CDR3 in amino acids: CASKGQGYQPQHF. The CDR3 region has the DNA TGTGCCAGTAAAGGACAGGGTTATCAGCCCCAGCATTTT. Filled out from reference TRBV19 and TRBJ1-5, the complete variable domain reads DGGITQSPKYLFRKEGQNVTLSCEQNLNHDAMYWYRQDPGQGLRLIYYSQIVNDFQKGDIAEGYSVSREKKESFPLTVTSAQKNPTAFYLCASKGQGYQPQHFGDGTRLSIL.

This clonotype was counted many times. The genes are TRBV27 and TRBJ2-3, with 11 bases fitting TRBD2. The CDR3 loop spans 15 amino acids. The germline V gene encodes CDR1 MNHEY and CDR2 SMNVEV (reference sequence). V shed 5 bases and J 5 bases; nucleotides not matched to a gene: 6. The CDR3 protein is CASSRGGLAVDTQYF. CDR3 nucleotide sequence: TGTGCCAGCAGTCGCGGGGGACTAGCGGTAGATACGCAGTATTTT.

This clonotype turned up a few times. The chain joins TRBV5-6 to TRBJ2-2, with D perhaps being TRBD1 or TRBD2 (5 bases each). The length of the CDR3 is 16 residues. The V gene lost 3 bases and the J gene lost 4 bases, with 16 bases spanning the gap. CDR1 and CDR2 (germline): SGHDT, YYEEEE. CDR3 nucleotides: TGTGCCAGCAGCTCCTACGGGACGGGGTTCACCGGGGAGCTGTTTTTT. Protein product: CASSSYGTGFTGELFF.

This clonotype has at least ten counts. The gene calls are TRBV30 and TRBJ2-7; 10 positions match TRBD1. V gave up 0 bases and J gave up 7 bases; unmatched junction bases: 3. The CDR3 length is 13 residues. CDR1 and CDR2 from the germline V gene are GTSNPN and SVGIG (reference sequence). The CDR3 bases are TGTGCCTGGAGTGTCGACAGGGGGCGAGAGCAGTACTTC. The encoded protein is CAWSVDRGREQYF.

In this sample, this clonotype turned up many times. This chain connects TRBV29-1 to TRBJ1-1; D unclear. The length of the CDR3 is 12 residues. Per germline, CDR1 SQVTM and CDR2 ANQGSEA. The germline V and J ends were trimmed by 0 bases and 6 bases, with 8 bases remaining between them. The DNA of the CDR3 is TGCAGCGTTGAAGAGTCTGGCCCTGAAGCTTTCTTT. Amino acids: CSVEESGPEAFF.